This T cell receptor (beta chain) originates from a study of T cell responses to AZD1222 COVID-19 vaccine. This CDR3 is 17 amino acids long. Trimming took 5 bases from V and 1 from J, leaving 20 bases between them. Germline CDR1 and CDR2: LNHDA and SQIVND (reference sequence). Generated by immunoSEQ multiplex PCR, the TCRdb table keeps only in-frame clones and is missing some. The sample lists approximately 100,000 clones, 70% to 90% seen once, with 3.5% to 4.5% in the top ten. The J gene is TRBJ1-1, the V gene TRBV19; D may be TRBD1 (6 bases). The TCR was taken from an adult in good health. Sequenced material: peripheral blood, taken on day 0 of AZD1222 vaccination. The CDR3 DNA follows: TGTGCCAGTAGTCACCAGGGGATGGGGGAAGGGAACACTGAAGCTTTCTTT. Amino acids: CASSHQGMGEGNTEAFF.